What follows are 2 T cell receptor beta chains derived from one specimen sequenced in a study of cytomegalovirus exposure and HLA in healthy donors. Clones were sequenced by immunoSEQ multiplex PCR, and TCRdb holds only the in-frame ones, with some missing. The data show 95,000 to 150,000 clones, roughly 94% seen once. The sequenced sample consisted of PBMCs. All receptors derive from a woman aged 18-30 years in good health and CMV-seronegative.

This CDR3 reads CASSQFTSYNEQFF. CDR3 DNA: TGTGCCAGCAGCCAATTTACTAGCTACAATGAGCAGTTCTTC. J is TRBJ2-1 and V is TRBV7-2; D perhaps matches TRBD2 (5 bases). Between the trimmed V and J ends, which lost 5 bases and 3 bases, there was a span of 11 bases. In germline, CDR1 is SGHTA, CDR2 FQGNSA. This CDR3 has 14 residues.

The chain carries TRBV13 and TRBJ2-1, with D unclear. Germline assignment: CDR1 PRHDT and CDR2 FYEKMQ (reference sequence). CDR3 length: 18 amino acids. With 6 bases removed from V and 5 bases from J, the gap between germline ends came to 26 bases. CDR3 nucleotide sequence: TGTGCCAGCAGGTATAACTCAGGCCCTACAACCGAGAACAATGAGCAGTTCTTC. This encodes CASRYNSGPTTENNEQFF.